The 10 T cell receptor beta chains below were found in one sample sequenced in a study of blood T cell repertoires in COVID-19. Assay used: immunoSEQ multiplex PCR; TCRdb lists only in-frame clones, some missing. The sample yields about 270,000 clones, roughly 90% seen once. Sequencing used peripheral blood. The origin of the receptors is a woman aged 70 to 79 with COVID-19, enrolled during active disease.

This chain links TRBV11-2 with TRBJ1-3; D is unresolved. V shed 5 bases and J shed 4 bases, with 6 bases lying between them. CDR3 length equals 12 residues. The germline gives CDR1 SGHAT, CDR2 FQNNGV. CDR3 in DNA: TGTGCCAGCAGCCAGTCCGGAAACACCATATATTTT. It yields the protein CASSQSGNTIYF.

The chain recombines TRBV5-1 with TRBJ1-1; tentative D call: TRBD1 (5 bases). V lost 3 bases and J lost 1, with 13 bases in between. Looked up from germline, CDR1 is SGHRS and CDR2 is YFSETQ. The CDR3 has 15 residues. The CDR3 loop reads CASSSRQIPNTEAFF. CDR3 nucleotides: TGCGCCAGCAGCTCTAGACAGATACCGAACACTGAAGCTTTCTTT. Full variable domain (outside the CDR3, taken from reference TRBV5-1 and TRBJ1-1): KAGVTQTPRYLIKTRGQQVTLSCSPISGHRSVSWYQQTPGQGLQFLFEYFSETQRNKGNFPGRFSGRQFSNSRSEMNVSTLELGDSALYLCASSSRQIPNTEAFFGQGTRLTVV.

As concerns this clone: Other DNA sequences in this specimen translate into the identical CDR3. The CDR3, as DNA: TGCGCCAGCAGCTTGGGCGGAGCAACTAATGAAAAACTGTTTTTT. Its protein product is CASSLGGATNEKLFF. The chain employs TRBV5-1 and TRBJ1-4; no reliable D call. The CDR3 extends over 15 amino acids. Germline V gene lookup returns CDR1 SGHRS and CDR2 YFSETQ. V was shortened by 0 bases and J by 0 bases, with 6 bases between the two germline ends.

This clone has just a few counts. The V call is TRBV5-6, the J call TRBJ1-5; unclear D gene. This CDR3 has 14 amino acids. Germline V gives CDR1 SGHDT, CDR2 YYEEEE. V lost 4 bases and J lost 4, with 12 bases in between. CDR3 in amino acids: CASSHRELNQPQHF. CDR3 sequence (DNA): TGTGCCAGCAGCCACCGGGAGCTTAATCAGCCCCAGCATTTT.

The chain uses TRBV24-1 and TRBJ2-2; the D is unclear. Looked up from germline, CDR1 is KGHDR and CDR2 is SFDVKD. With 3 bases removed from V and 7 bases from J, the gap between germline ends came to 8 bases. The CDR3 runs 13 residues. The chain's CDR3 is CATSDGPVGELFF. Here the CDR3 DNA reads TGTGCCACCAGTGATGGTCCAGTCGGGGAGCTGTTTTTT.

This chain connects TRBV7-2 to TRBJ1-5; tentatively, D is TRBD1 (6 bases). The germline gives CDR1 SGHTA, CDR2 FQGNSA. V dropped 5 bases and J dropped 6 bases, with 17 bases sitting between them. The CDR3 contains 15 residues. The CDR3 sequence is CASSISSGDRQPQHF. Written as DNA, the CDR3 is TGTGCCAGCAGCATCTCTTCAGGGGATCGTCAGCCCCAGCATTTT.

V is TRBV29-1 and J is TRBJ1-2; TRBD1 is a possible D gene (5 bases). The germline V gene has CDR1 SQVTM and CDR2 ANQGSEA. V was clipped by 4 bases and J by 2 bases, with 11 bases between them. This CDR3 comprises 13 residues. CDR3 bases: TGCAGCGTTGTTAATTCAGGGAACTATGGCTACACCTTC. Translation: CSVVNSGNYGYTF.

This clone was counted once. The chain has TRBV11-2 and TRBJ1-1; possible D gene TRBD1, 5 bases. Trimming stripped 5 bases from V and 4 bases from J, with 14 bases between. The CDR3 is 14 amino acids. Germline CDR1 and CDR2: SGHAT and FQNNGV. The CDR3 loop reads CASSPMGGGTEAFF. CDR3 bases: TGTGCCAGCAGCCCCATGGGGGGTGGCACTGAAGCTTTCTTT.

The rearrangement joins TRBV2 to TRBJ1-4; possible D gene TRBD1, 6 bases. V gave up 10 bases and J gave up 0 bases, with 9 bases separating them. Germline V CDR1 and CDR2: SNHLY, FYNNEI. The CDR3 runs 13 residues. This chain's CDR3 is CATRTATNEKLFF. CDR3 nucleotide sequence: TGTGCCACCCGGACAGCAACTAATGAAAAACTGTTTTTT.

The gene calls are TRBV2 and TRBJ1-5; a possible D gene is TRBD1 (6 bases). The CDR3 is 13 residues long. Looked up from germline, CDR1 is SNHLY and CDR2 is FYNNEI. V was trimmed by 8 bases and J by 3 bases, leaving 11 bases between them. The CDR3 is CASGGQVNQPQHF. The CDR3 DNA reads TGTGCCAGCGGGGGACAAGTCAATCAGCCCCAGCATTTT. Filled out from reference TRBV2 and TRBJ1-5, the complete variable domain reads EPEVTQTPSHQVTQMGQEVILRCVPISNHLYFYWYRQILGQKVEFLVSFYNNEISEKSEIFDDQFSVERPDGSNFTLKIRSTKLEDSAMYFCASGGQVNQPQHFGDGTRLSIL.